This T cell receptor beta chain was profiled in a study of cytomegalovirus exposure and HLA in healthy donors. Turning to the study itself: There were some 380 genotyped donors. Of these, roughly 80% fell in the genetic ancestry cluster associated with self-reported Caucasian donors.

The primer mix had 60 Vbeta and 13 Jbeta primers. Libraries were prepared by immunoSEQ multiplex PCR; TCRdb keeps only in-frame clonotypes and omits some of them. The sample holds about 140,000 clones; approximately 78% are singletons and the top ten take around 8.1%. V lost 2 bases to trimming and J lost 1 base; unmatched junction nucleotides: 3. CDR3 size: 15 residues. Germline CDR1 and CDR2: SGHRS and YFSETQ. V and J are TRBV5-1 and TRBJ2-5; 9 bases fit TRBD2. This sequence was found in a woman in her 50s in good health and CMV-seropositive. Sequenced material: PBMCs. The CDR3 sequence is CASSFISGGQETQYF. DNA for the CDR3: TGCGCCAGCAGCTTCATTAGCGGGGGCCAAGAGACCCAGTACTTC. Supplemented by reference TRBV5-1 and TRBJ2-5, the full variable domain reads KAGVTQTPRYLIKTRGQQVTLSCSPISGHRSVSWYQQTPGQGLQFLFEYFSETQRNKGNFPGRFSGRQFSNSRSEMNVSTLELGDSALYLCASSFISGGQETQYFGPGTRLLVL.